These 8 T cell receptor beta chains were all obtained from the same sample, sequenced in a study of shared clonotypes between healthy human individuals. Only in-frame clones appear in the TCRdb table, and some are missing; sequencing was by immunoSEQ multiplex PCR. The data show about 2 million clones, roughly 95% seen once. The sequenced sample consisted of naive CD4+ T cells sorted from blood. Subset: CD45RA+ positively selected. The receptors originated from a man younger than 35 in good health.

The chain carries TRBV21-1 and TRBJ2-7. TRBV21-1 is a pseudogene segment. The CDR3 spans 14 residues. The chain's CDR3 is CASSKVGEGYEQYF. The CDR3 nucleotides are TGTGCCAGCAGCAAAGTAGGCGAAGGATACGAGCAGTACTTC.

In the case of this clone: A junction end diverges from the germline sequence, so it may reflect a read error. The chain has TRBV10-1 and TRBJ2-7; D is perhaps TRBD2 (5 bases). CDR3 length: 12 residues. The germline V gene has CDR1 WNHNN and CDR2 SYGVQD (reference sequence). The CDR3 DNA reads TGCGCCAGCAGTGGGGATGCCTACGAGCGGTGCTTC. Translated: CASSGDAYERCF.

The rearrangement joins TRBV11-2 to TRBJ2-2; the match to TRBD2 covers 10 bases. The J segment lost 6 bases and the V segment lost 6 bases, leaving 7 bases of the junction unmatched. Germline lookup yields CDR1 SGHAT and CDR2 FQNNGV. The CDR3 is 15 amino acids. The DNA for the CDR3 is TGTGCCAGCAGAACGCTAGCGGGAGAGGCCGGGGAGCTGTTTTTT. Translation gives CASRTLAGEAGELFF.

The sample holds one count of this clone. The rearrangement joins TRBV6-5 to TRBJ1-2; TRBD1 aligns across 8 bases. CDR1 and CDR2 from the germline V gene are MNHEY and SVGAGI. This CDR3 is built from 15 residues. V lost 2 bases to trimming and J lost 2 bases; unmatched junction nucleotides: 4. For the CDR3, the DNA is TGTGCCAGCAGTTACGATGACAGGGGCAACTATGGCTACACCTTC. Amino acid sequence: CASSYDDRGNYGYTF.

The chain couples TRBV7-2 to TRBJ2-1; D ambiguous. The CDR3 contains 13 residues. V lost 4 bases and J lost 3, with 7 bases in between. Per germline, CDR1 SGHTA and CDR2 FQGNSA. The CDR3 loop is CASSSYYYNEQFF. As DNA, the CDR3 is TGTGCCAGCAGCTCCTACTACTACAATGAGCAGTTCTTC.

The chain combines TRBV7-2 with TRBJ1-5; D is unresolved. Trimming stripped 3 bases from V and 4 bases from J, with 10 bases between. Germline V gene lookup returns CDR1 SGHTA and CDR2 FQGNSA. The CDR3 consists of 14 residues. The CDR3 DNA reads TGTGCCAGCAGCTTTAACCTGATGAATCAGCCCCAGCATTTT. Translating it yields CASSFNLMNQPQHF.

The rearrangement joins TRBV2 to TRBJ2-5, with 8 positions matching TRBD2. Looked up from germline, CDR1 is SNHLY and CDR2 is FYNNEI. The CDR3 is 14 amino acids. V was clipped by 3 bases and J by 4 bases; unmatched bases: 4. CDR3 DNA sequence: TGTGCCAGCAGTGATAGGACTAGCCGAGAGACCCAGTACTTC. Translated: CASSDRTSRETQYF.

The chain uses TRBV28 and TRBJ2-3; possibly TRBD1 for D (6 bases). From germline, CDR1 is MDHEN and CDR2 SYDVKM. Trimming pared 6 bases from V and 0 bases from J, leaving 13 bases between. The CDR3 consists of 15 residues. The CDR3 loop is CASSLRTASTDTQYF. The CDR3 nucleotides are TGTGCCAGCAGCCTGAGGACAGCTAGCACAGATACGCAGTATTTT.